This entry is about one T cell receptor (beta chain). Antigen unknown. The V end lost 2 bases, the J end lost 5 bases, and 10 bases lay between the germline ends. CDR1 and CDR2 from the germline V gene are SGHAT and FQDESV (reference sequence). The CDR3 sequence is 15 residues long. The data were obtained in a study of early T cells in non-severe SARS-CoV-2 infection. Study-level points and caveats: A preference for anti-spike CD8 responses marked VDJdb matching, which missed private and CD4 specificities.

Attachment of unique molecular identifiers was made to individual cDNA molecules. TCRdb re-derived calls from the 5' RACE reads in MiXCR, one entry per CDR3 protein. This table holds about 100,000 distinct CDR3 sequences, over 8.5% found once. Sequenced material: whole blood. The chain joins TRBV11-1 to TRBJ1-6; D might be TRBD1 (6 bases). The TCR comes from an adult who was a healthcare worker with PCR-confirmed SARS-CoV-2 infection or an uninfected control (not recorded which). The CDR3 spells CASSLRDKNNSPLHF. The CDR3, as DNA: TGTGCCAGCAGCTTACGGGACAAGAATAATTCACCCCTCCACTTT.